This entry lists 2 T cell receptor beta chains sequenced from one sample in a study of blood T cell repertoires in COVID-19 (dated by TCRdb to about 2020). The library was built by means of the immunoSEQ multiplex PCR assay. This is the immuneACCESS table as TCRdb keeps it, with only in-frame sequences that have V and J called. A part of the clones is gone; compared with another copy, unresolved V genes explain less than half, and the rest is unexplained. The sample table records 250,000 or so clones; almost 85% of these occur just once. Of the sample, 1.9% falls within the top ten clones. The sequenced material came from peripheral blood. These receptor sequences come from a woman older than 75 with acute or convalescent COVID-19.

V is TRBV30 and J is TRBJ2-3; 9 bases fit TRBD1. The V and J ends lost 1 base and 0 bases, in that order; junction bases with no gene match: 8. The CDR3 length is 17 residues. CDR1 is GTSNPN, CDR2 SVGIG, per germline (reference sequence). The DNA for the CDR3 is TGTGCCTGGAGTGGTGGGGGACAGGGAGGCAGCACAGATACGCAGTATTTT. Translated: CAWSGGGQGGSTDTQYF. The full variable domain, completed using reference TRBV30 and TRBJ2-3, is SQTIHQWPATLVQPVGSPLSLECTVEGTSNPNLYWYRQAAGRGLQLLFYSVGIGQISSEVPQNLSASRPQDRQFILSSKKLLLSDSGFYLCAWSGGGQGGSTDTQYFGPGTRLTVL.

CDR3 sequence: CASSGQGYEQYF. As DNA, the CDR3 is TGTGCCAGCAGCGGACAGGGATACGAGCAGTACTTC. This chain links TRBV7-9 with TRBJ2-7; 8 bases fit TRBD1. Losses at the gene ends were 5 bases for V and 4 bases for J; bases not matched to a gene: 1. The germline V gene encodes CDR1 SEHNR and CDR2 FQNEAQ (reference sequence). There are 12 residues in the CDR3.